This T cell receptor beta chain stems from a study of PD-1 blockade in classical Hodgkin lymphoma. Study as a whole: The study gave patients nivolumab 3 mg/kg intravenously every 2 weeks.

Following autologous stem cell transplantation, relapse occurred in every patient, and exposure to brentuximab vedotin varied. Deletions cut 8 bases from V and 7 bases from J, with 23 bases between. Per germline, CDR1 SGHNT and CDR2 YENEEA. This CDR3 has 16 amino acids. The table came from immunoSEQ multiplex PCR; TCRdb's copy has only in-frame clones and leaves some out. The table shows approximately 13,000 clones, with 80% to 95% occurring only once. Overall study results and limits: Baseline diversity was lower in partial responders and progressors than complete responders. A reduction in baseline TCR diversity was reportedly seen in newly diagnosed patients relative to healthy donors.

About this clone: Its antigen is not identified.

The sequencing here drew on peripheral blood mononuclear cells (PBMCs), taken at baseline. The TCR comes from a human donor with classical Hodgkin lymphoma. The V call is TRBV11-3, the J call TRBJ2-2; the D is unclear. In DNA form, the CDR3 reads TGTGCCAGCCGCGTCCTTTTGCGGCGCCCTGGCGGGGAGCTGTTTTTT. This encodes CASRVLLRRPGGELFF.